One TCR beta chain is described in this entry. The sample is drawn from a study of T cell changes during pregnancy in multiple sclerosis. Profiled with immunoSEQ multiplex PCR; TCRdb holds only in-frame clones, not every one. This sample has approximately 30,000 clones, with 90% found just once. The CDR3 totals 16 residues. V lost 5 bases and J lost 1; bases outside the gene matches: 10. The germline V gene encodes CDR1 LNHDA and CDR2 SQIVND (reference sequence). Sequenced material: CD8+ T cells from peripheral blood mononuclear cells, taken after pregnancy. The clonotype was recovered from a female donor with multiple sclerosis, enrolled in a pregnancy study. The chain carries TRBV19 and TRBJ2-5, with 7 bases matching TRBD2. The DNA for the CDR3 is TGTGCCAGTAGTTCCCCGGGTGGGGGGGTCCAAGAGACCCAGTACTTC. It translates to CASSSPGGGVQETQYF.